The 5 T cell receptor beta chains below were found in one sample sequenced in a study of blood T cell repertoires in COVID-19. TCRdb keeps only in-frame clones here, not all; method: immunoSEQ multiplex PCR. The repertoire has about 220,000 clones, about four fifths of them found once; the top ten carry around 3.5%. Material: peripheral blood. The receptors originated from a woman of 80 years or more with acute or convalescent COVID-19.

The chain has TRBV7-8 and TRBJ1-2, with 7 bases lining up with TRBD1. The germline V gene has CDR1 SGHVS and CDR2 FQNEAQ. V gave up 5 bases and J gave up 8 bases; unmatched junction bases: 8. This CDR3 comprises 13 residues. The CDR3 coding sequence is TGTGCCAGCAGCGAGGGACAGAGGGTCGGCTACACCTTC. Translation gives CASSEGQRVGYTF.

The V gene is TRBV5-4, the J gene TRBJ2-7, with D perhaps matching TRBD1 (5 bases). The CDR3 is made up of 16 amino acids. Trimming took off 3 bases at V and 3 bases at J, with 19 bases between the two ends. CDR1 is SGHNT and CDR2 is YYREEE in the germline V gene (reference sequence). The DNA for the CDR3 is TGTGCCAGCAGCTCAAAAGGGGCGGCAGATTTCTACGAGCAGTACTTC. It yields the protein CASSSKGAADFYEQYF.

The CDR3 here is CASKGGPDYEQYF. In nucleotides, the CDR3 is TGTGCCAGCAAAGGCGGTCCAGATTACGAGCAGTACTTC. The chain couples TRBV5-6 to TRBJ2-7; unclear D gene. V lost 6 bases to trimming and J lost 4 bases, with 14 bases between them. CDR1 is SGHDT and CDR2 is YYEEEE in the germline V gene. The CDR3 is made up of 13 amino acids.

The rearrangement uses TRBV6-1 and TRBJ2-1; D is ambiguous. The CDR3 consists of 15 residues. Germline CDR1 and CDR2: MNHNS and SASEGT. Trimming took 2 bases from V and 4 from J, leaving 12 bases between them. The CDR3 nucleotides read TGTGCCAGCAGTGAATGGCGGATAGGTTACAATGAGCAGTTCTTC. This encodes CASSEWRIGYNEQFF.

The J gene is TRBJ1-1, the V gene TRBV3-1 (or the pseudogene TRBV3-2); D is undetermined. Germline CDR1 LGHDT, CDR2 YNNKEL (reference sequence). CDR3 length equals 14 residues. V lost 1 base, J lost 1 base, and 7 bases lay in between. CDR3 loop: CASSQVARNTEAFF. The CDR3 DNA reads TGTGCCAGCAGCCAAGTAGCCAGGAACACTGAAGCTTTCTTT.